Listed below are T cell receptor beta chains from one sample, sequenced in a study of T-cell memory formation after mild COVID-19. TCRdb recomputed calls from the 5' RACE reads with MiXCR, one row per CDR3 protein. Of about 270,000 distinct CDR3 sequences listed, 16% are singletons. Sequences were obtained from PBMCs or a T cell subset sorted from them (not recorded which). These TCRs come from a man between 18 and 29 years old who had mild COVID-19 (a few samples of this study predate the infection). Cell type and time point are not known. CDR3s include the opening cysteine and the closing phenylalanine or tryptophan. D genes are given only for firm matches. Some rows have no size entry. The others give once, few or many, or a class for an expanded clone.

j_call: TRBJ2-1; v_call: TRBV10-1; clone_size: few; d_call: -; cdr3_length: 13; cdr3_aa: CASSAGRYNEQFF; cdr3_nt: TGCGCCAGCAGTGCCGGCCGTTACAATGAGCAGTTCTTC
j_call: TRBJ1-2; v_call: TRBV2; clone_size: -; d_call: -; cdr3_length: 11; cdr3_aa: CASLGLGGYTF; cdr3_nt: TGTGCCAGCTTGGGACTAGGGGGCTACACCTTC
j_call: TRBJ2-5; v_call: TRBV5-4; clone_size: -; d_call: TRBD1; cdr3_length: 16; cdr3_aa: CASSWGQGIDQETQYF; cdr3_nt: TGTGCCAGCAGCTGGGGACAGGGGATAGATCAGGAGACCCAGTACTTC
j_call: TRBJ2-5; v_call: TRBV7-9; clone_size: few; d_call: TRBD1; cdr3_length: 17; cdr3_aa: CASSDPTGAANQETQYF; cdr3_nt: TGTGCCAGCAGCGATCCCACAGGGGCCGCGAACCAAGAGACCCAGTACTTC
j_call: TRBJ1-2; v_call: TRBV7-9; clone_size: -; d_call: TRBD1; cdr3_length: 16; cdr3_aa: CASSLTAGDSSYGYTF; cdr3_nt: TGTGCCAGCAGCTTAACTGCCGGGGACAGTTCATATGGCTACACCTTC
j_call: TRBJ2-7; v_call: TRBV20-1; clone_size: -; d_call: TRBD1; cdr3_length: 14; cdr3_aa: CSARELRTGAEQYF; cdr3_nt: TGCAGTGCTAGAGAACTCCGGACAGGGGCCGAGCAGTACTTC
j_call: TRBJ1-5; v_call: TRBV5-1; clone_size: few; d_call: -; cdr3_length: 15; cdr3_aa: CASSLDSFNHQPQHF; cdr3_nt: TGCGCCAGCAGCCTGGACTCTTTCAACCATCAGCCCCAGCATTTT
j_call: TRBJ2-1; v_call: TRBV2; clone_size: few; d_call: -; cdr3_length: 12; cdr3_aa: CASREGSGEQFF; cdr3_nt: TGTGCCAGCAGAGAAGGGTCGGGTGAGCAGTTCTTC
j_call: TRBJ2-1; v_call: TRBV5-1; clone_size: few; d_call: -; cdr3_length: 15; cdr3_aa: CASSLGPSGSGEQFF; cdr3_nt: TGCGCCAGCAGCTTGGGACCCTCAGGGTCCGGTGAGCAGTTCTTC
j_call: TRBJ2-1; v_call: TRBV5-1; clone_size: few; d_call: -; cdr3_length: 15; cdr3_aa: CASSLEGRRNNEQFF; cdr3_nt: TGCGCCAGCAGCTTGGAGGGCCGAAGGAACAATGAGCAGTTCTTC
j_call: TRBJ2-3; v_call: TRBV11-2; clone_size: -; d_call: -; cdr3_length: 14; cdr3_aa: CASSAGALTDTQYF; cdr3_nt: TGTGCCAGCAGTGCCGGGGCCCTCACAGATACGCAGTATTTT
j_call: TRBJ1-6; v_call: TRBV6-1; clone_size: -; d_call: -; cdr3_length: 14; cdr3_aa: CASSEGWDGSPLHF; cdr3_nt: TGTGCCAGCAGTGAAGGCTGGGACGGATCACCCCTCCACTTT
j_call: TRBJ1-1; v_call: TRBV11-1; clone_size: few; d_call: -; cdr3_length: 12; cdr3_aa: CASRHDRSEAFF; cdr3_nt: TGTGCCAGCAGACATGACCGAAGTGAAGCTTTCTTT
j_call: TRBJ2-5; v_call: TRBV6-5; clone_size: -; d_call: -; cdr3_length: 13; cdr3_aa: CASSYPGTETQYF; cdr3_nt: TGTGCCAGCAGTTATCCCGGAACGGAGACCCAGTACTTC
j_call: TRBJ2-7; v_call: TRBV27; clone_size: -; d_call: TRBD1; cdr3_length: 15; cdr3_aa: CASSPGQGLPYEQYF; cdr3_nt: TGTGCCAGCAGCCCTGGACAGGGTTTACCCTACGAGCAGTACTTC
j_call: TRBJ2-4; v_call: TRBV20-1; clone_size: -; d_call: -; cdr3_length: 14; cdr3_aa: CSAQEGGAKNIQYF; cdr3_nt: TGCAGTGCCCAAGAAGGGGGAGCCAAAAACATTCAGTACTTC
j_call: TRBJ1-5; v_call: TRBV12-3/TRBV12-4; clone_size: -; d_call: -; cdr3_length: 13; cdr3_aa: CASSPQTGQPQHF; cdr3_nt: TGTGCCAGCAGCCCGCAAACAGGGCAGCCCCAGCATTTT
j_call: TRBJ1-2; v_call: TRBV7-9; clone_size: -; d_call: -; cdr3_length: 13; cdr3_aa: CASTGGKNYGYTF; cdr3_nt: TGTGCCAGCACCGGGGGAAAGAACTATGGCTACACCTTC
j_call: TRBJ2-1; v_call: TRBV7-3; clone_size: many; d_call: -; cdr3_length: 15; cdr3_aa: CASSLGPSSYNEQFF; cdr3_nt: TGTGCCAGCAGCTTAGGCCCCAGCTCCTACAATGAGCAGTTCTTC
j_call: TRBJ1-1; v_call: TRBV18; clone_size: -; d_call: TRBD1; cdr3_length: 14; cdr3_aa: CASSQGQLNTEAFF; cdr3_nt: TGTGCCAGCTCACAGGGACAGCTGAACACTGAAGCTTTCTTT
j_call: TRBJ2-1; v_call: TRBV24-1; clone_size: -; d_call: -; cdr3_length: 14; cdr3_aa: CATSDLKVSNEQFF; cdr3_nt: TGTGCCACCAGTGATTTAAAGGTCTCGAATGAGCAGTTCTTC
j_call: TRBJ2-3; v_call: TRBV7-2; clone_size: many; d_call: -; cdr3_length: 14; cdr3_aa: CATDSGIAFDTQYF; cdr3_nt: TGTGCCACCGACTCAGGGATAGCGTTTGATACGCAGTATTTT
j_call: TRBJ1-2; v_call: TRBV27; clone_size: -; d_call: -; cdr3_length: 14; cdr3_aa: CASRPGLTNYGYTF; cdr3_nt: TGTGCCAGCAGGCCGGGTCTAACTAACTATGGCTACACCTTC
j_call: TRBJ2-1; v_call: TRBV14; clone_size: -; d_call: -; cdr3_length: 15; cdr3_aa: CASSQPTTGYNEQFF; cdr3_nt: TGTGCCAGCAGCCAGCCAACGACAGGTTACAATGAGCAGTTCTTC
j_call: TRBJ2-5; v_call: TRBV5-5; clone_size: few; d_call: TRBD1; cdr3_length: 16; cdr3_aa: CASSSGQGNYGETQYF; cdr3_nt: TGTGCCAGCAGCTCGGGACAGGGAAATTATGGAGAGACCCAGTACTTC
j_call: TRBJ2-3; v_call: TRBV11-2; clone_size: -; d_call: -; cdr3_length: 13; cdr3_aa: CASSSPGARTQYF; cdr3_nt: TGTGCCAGCAGCTCCCCCGGGGCTAGAACGCAGTATTTT
j_call: TRBJ2-1; v_call: TRBV20-1; clone_size: -; d_call: TRBD2; cdr3_length: 13; cdr3_aa: CSATQGLGAEQFF; cdr3_nt: TGCAGTGCCACGCAGGGACTAGGAGCTGAGCAGTTCTTC
j_call: TRBJ2-1; v_call: TRBV7-2; clone_size: -; d_call: -; cdr3_length: 15; cdr3_aa: CASSSPSGSHNEQFF; cdr3_nt: TGTGCCAGCAGCTCACCTTCGGGAAGCCACAATGAGCAGTTCTTC
j_call: TRBJ2-5; v_call: TRBV6-5; clone_size: -; d_call: -; cdr3_length: 13; cdr3_aa: CASSSDHARAQYF; cdr3_nt: TGTGCCAGCAGTTCCGACCACGCTAGGGCCCAGTACTTC
j_call: TRBJ2-5; v_call: TRBV7-9; clone_size: few; d_call: TRBD1; cdr3_length: 16; cdr3_aa: CASSFANSGTAETQYF; cdr3_nt: TGTGCCAGCAGCTTCGCCAACTCCGGGACAGCAGAGACCCAGTACTTC
j_call: TRBJ2-7; v_call: TRBV29-1; clone_size: -; d_call: TRBD1; cdr3_length: 12; cdr3_aa: CSVGTGVREQYF; cdr3_nt: TGCAGCGTTGGGACAGGGGTCCGGGAGCAGTACTTC
j_call: TRBJ2-2; v_call: TRBV6-5; clone_size: few; d_call: -; cdr3_length: 14; cdr3_aa: CACRPEVGTGELFF; cdr3_nt: TGTGCCTGCCGCCCGGAGGTGGGCACCGGGGAGCTGTTTTTT
j_call: TRBJ1-2; v_call: TRBV11-2; clone_size: -; d_call: -; cdr3_length: 14; cdr3_aa: CASSLGGTSYGYTF; cdr3_nt: TGTGCCAGCAGCTTAGGGGGGACCTCCTATGGCTACACCTTC
j_call: TRBJ1-6; v_call: TRBV5-5; clone_size: few; d_call: TRBD1; cdr3_length: 16; cdr3_aa: CASSLGLGQLGSPLHF; cdr3_nt: TGTGCCAGCAGCTTAGGCTTGGGACAGCTTGGATCACCCCTCCACTTT
j_call: TRBJ1-2; v_call: TRBV7-3; clone_size: once; d_call: -; cdr3_length: 13; cdr3_aa: CASSSTSGYGYTF; cdr3_nt: TGTGCCAGCAGCTCGACATCTGGCTATGGCTACACCTTC
j_call: TRBJ2-3; v_call: TRBV5-1; clone_size: many; d_call: TRBD2; cdr3_length: 15; cdr3_aa: CASQAGGVGTDTQYF; cdr3_nt: TGCGCCAGCCAGGCGGGGGGCGTCGGCACAGATACGCAGTATTTT
j_call: TRBJ1-2; v_call: TRBV13; clone_size: -; d_call: -; cdr3_length: 15; cdr3_aa: CASSYKLGAYYGYTF; cdr3_nt: TGTGCCAGCAGTTATAAGCTTGGCGCGTACTATGGCTACACCTTC
j_call: TRBJ2-7; v_call: TRBV20-1; clone_size: once; d_call: -; cdr3_length: 14; cdr3_aa: CSATPGIHSYEQYF; cdr3_nt: TGCAGTGCTACTCCGGGTATCCACTCCTACGAGCAGTACTTC
j_call: TRBJ2-3; v_call: TRBV5-1; clone_size: -; d_call: -; cdr3_length: 14; cdr3_aa: CASSRTLVPDTQYF; cdr3_nt: TGCGCCAGCAGCCGAACGTTAGTCCCAGATACGCAGTATTTT
j_call: TRBJ2-5; v_call: TRBV5-8; clone_size: -; d_call: -; cdr3_length: 15; cdr3_aa: CASSDTGSGKETQYF; cdr3_nt: TGTGCCAGCAGCGATACCGGGTCGGGGAAAGAGACCCAGTACTTC
j_call: TRBJ2-3; v_call: TRBV6-2/TRBV6-3; clone_size: -; d_call: -; cdr3_length: 12; cdr3_aa: CASTPGVDTQYF; cdr3_nt: TGTGCCAGCACCCCTGGGGTAGATACGCAGTATTTT
j_call: TRBJ1-1; v_call: TRBV4-3; clone_size: -; d_call: -; cdr3_length: 14; cdr3_aa: CASSLREAGTEAFF; cdr3_nt: TGCGCCAGCAGCCTACGGGAGGCGGGAACTGAAGCTTTCTTT
j_call: TRBJ1-2; v_call: TRBV27; clone_size: few; d_call: -; cdr3_length: 17; cdr3_aa: CASSLGEPGRLLYGYTF; cdr3_nt: TGTGCCAGCAGTTTAGGGGAGCCGGGACGGCTGCTCTATGGCTACACCTTC
j_call: TRBJ1-1; v_call: TRBV4-1; clone_size: -; d_call: -; cdr3_length: 14; cdr3_aa: CASSQGHWNTEAFF; cdr3_nt: TGCGCCAGCAGCCAAGGACACTGGAACACTGAAGCTTTCTTT
j_call: TRBJ1-5; v_call: TRBV4-1; clone_size: few; d_call: -; cdr3_length: 16; cdr3_aa: CASSPIGWGSNQPQHF; cdr3_nt: TGCGCCAGCAGCCCAATAGGATGGGGCAGCAATCAGCCCCAGCATTTT
j_call: TRBJ2-2; v_call: TRBV11-2; clone_size: -; d_call: -; cdr3_length: 15; cdr3_aa: CASREGQPNTGELFF; cdr3_nt: TGTGCCAGCAGAGAAGGACAGCCGAACACCGGGGAGCTGTTTTTT
j_call: TRBJ2-4; v_call: TRBV6-2/TRBV6-3; clone_size: -; d_call: -; cdr3_length: 14; cdr3_aa: CASSYQLAKNIQYF; cdr3_nt: TGTGCCAGCAGTTACCAGCTAGCCAAAAACATTCAGTACTTC